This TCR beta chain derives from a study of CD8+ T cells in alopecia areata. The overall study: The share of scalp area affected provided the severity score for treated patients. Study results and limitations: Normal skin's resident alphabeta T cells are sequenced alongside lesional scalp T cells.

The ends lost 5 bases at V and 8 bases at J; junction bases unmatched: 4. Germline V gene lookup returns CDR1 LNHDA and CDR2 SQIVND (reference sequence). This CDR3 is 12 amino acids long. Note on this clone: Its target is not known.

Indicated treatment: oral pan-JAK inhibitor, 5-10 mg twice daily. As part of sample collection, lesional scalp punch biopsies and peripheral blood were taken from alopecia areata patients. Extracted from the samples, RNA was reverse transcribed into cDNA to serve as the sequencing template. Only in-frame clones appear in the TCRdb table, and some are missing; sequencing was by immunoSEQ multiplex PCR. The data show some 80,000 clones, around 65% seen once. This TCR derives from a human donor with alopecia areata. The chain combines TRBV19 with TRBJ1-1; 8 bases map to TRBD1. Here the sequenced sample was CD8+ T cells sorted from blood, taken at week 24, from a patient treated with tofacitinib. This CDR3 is CASSVNRGEAFF. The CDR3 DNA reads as TGTGCCAGTAGTGTTAACAGGGGGGAAGCTTTCTTT.